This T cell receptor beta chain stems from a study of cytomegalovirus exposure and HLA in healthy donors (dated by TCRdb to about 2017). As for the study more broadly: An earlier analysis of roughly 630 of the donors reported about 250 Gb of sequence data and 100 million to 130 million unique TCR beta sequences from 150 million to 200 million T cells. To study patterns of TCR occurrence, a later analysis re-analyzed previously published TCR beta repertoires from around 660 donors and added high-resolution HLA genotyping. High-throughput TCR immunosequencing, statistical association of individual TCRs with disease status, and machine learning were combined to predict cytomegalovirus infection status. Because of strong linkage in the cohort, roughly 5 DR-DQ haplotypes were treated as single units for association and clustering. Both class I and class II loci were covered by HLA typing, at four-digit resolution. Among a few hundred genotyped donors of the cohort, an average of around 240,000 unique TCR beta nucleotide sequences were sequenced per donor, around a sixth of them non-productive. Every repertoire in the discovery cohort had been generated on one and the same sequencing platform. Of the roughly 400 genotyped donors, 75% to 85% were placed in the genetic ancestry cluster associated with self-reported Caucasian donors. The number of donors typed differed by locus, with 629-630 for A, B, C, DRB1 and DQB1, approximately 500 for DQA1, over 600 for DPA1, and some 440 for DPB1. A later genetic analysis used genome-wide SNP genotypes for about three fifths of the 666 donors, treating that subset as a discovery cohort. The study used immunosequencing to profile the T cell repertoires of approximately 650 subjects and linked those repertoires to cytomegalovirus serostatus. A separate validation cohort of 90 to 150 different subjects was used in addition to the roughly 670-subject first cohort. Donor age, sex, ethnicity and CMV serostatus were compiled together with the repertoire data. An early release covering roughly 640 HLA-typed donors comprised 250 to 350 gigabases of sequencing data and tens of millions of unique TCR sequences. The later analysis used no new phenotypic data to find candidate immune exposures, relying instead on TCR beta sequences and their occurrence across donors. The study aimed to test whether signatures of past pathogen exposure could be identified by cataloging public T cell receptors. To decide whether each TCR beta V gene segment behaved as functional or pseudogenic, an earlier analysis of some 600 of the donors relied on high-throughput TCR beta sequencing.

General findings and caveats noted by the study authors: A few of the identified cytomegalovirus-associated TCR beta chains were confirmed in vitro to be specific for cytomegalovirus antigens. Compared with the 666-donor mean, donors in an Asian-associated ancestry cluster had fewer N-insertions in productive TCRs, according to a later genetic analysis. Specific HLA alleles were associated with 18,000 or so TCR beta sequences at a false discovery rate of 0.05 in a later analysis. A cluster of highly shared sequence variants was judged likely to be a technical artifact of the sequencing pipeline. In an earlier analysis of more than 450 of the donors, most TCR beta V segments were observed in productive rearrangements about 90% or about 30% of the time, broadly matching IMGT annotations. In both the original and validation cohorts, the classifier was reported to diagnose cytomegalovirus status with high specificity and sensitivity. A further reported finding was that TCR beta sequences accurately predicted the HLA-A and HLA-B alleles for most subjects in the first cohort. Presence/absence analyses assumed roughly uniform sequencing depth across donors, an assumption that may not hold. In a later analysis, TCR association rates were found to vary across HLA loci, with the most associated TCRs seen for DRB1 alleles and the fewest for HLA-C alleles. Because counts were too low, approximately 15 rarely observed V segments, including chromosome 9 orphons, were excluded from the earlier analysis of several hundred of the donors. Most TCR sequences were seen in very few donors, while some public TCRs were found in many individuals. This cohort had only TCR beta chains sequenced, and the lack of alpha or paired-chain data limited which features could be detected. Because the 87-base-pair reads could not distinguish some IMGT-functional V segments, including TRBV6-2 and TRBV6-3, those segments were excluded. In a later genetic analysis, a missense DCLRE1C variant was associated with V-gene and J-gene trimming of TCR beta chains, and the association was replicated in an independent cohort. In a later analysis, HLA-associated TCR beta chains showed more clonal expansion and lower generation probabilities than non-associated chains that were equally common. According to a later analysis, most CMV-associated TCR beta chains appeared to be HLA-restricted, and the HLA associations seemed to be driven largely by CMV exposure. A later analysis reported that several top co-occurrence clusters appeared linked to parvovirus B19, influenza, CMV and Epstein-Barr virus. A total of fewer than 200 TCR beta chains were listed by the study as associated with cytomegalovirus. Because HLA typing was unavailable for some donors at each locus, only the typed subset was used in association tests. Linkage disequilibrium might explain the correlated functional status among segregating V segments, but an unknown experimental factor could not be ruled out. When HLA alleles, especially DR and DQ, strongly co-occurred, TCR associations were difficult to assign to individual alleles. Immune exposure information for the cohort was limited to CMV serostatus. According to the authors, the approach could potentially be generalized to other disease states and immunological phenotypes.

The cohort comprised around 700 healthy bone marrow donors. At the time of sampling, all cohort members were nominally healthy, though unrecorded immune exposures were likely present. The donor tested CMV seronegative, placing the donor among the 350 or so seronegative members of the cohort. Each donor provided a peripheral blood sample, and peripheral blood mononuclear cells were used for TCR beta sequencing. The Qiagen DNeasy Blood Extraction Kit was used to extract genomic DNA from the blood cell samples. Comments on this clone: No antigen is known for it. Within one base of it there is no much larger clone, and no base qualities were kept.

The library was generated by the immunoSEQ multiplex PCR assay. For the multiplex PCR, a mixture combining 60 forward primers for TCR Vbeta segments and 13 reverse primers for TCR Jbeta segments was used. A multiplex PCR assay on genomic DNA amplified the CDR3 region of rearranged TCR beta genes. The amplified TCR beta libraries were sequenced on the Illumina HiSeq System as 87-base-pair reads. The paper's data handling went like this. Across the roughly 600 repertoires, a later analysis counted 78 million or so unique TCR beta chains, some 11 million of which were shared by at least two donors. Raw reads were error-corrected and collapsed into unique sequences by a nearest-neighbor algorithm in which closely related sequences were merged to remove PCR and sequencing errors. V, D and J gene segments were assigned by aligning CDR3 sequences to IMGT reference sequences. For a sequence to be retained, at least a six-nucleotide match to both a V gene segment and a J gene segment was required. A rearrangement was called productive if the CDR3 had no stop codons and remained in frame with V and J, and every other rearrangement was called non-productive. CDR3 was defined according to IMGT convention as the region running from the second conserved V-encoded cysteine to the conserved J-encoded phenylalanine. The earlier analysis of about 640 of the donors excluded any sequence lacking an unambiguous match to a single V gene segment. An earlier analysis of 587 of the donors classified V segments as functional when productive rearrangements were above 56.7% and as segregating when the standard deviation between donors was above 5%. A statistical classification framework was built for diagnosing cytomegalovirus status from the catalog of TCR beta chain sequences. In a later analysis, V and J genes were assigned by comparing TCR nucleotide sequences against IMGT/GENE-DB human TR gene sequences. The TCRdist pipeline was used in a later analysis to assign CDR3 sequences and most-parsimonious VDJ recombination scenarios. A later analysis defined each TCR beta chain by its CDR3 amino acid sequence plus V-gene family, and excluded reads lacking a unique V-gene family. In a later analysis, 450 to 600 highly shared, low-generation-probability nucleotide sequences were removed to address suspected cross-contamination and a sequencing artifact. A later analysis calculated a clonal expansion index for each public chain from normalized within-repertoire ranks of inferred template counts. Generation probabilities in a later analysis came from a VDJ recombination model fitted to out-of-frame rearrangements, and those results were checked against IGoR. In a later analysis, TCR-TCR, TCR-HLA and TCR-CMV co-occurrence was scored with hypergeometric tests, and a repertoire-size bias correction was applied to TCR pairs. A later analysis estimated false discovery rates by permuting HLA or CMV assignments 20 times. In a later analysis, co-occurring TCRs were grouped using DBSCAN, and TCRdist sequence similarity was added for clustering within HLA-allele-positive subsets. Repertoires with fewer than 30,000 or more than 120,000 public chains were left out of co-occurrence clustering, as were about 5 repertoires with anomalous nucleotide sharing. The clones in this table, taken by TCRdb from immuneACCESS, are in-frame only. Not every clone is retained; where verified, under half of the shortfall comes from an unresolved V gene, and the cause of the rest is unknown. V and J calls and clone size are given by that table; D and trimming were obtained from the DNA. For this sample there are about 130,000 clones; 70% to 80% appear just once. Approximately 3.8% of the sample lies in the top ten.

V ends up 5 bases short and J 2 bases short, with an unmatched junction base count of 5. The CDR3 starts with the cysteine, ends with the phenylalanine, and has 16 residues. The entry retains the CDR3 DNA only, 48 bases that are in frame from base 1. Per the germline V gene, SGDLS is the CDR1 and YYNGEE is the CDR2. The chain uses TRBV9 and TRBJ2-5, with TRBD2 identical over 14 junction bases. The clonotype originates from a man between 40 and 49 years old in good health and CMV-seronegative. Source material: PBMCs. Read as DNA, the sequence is TGTGCCAGCAGACCGGGACTAGCGGGGGAACAAGAGACCCAGTACTTC. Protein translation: CASRPGLAGEQETQYF. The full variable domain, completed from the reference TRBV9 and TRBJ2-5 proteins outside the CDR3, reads DSGVTQTPKHLITATGQRVTLRCSPRSGDLSVYWYQQSLDQGLQFLIQYYNGEERAKGNILERFSAQQFPDLHSELNLSSLELGDSALYFCASRPGLAGEQETQYFGPGTRLLVL.